Listed below are T cell receptor beta chains from one sample, sequenced in a study of T-cell memory formation after mild COVID-19. MiXCR, applied by TCRdb to the 5' RACE reads, yields one record per CDR3 protein. The table records about 320,000 distinct CDR3 sequences, 14% of them present only once. Sequencing used PBMCs or a T cell subset sorted from them (not recorded which). The receptors stem from a man aged 18 to 35 who had mild COVID-19 (a few samples of this study predate the infection). Cell type and time point are not known. Both conserved end residues are part of each CDR3. The D gene is left open where the match is weak. Not every row has a clone size; where given, it reads once, few, many or a size class.

J | size | V | D | DNA | CDR3
TRBJ1-2 | NA | TRBV6-5 | NA | TGTGCCAGCAGCGCCTTGAACTATGGCTACACCTTC | CASSALNYGYTF
TRBJ1-1 | few | TRBV14 | NA | TGTGCCAGCAGCGCTGAAATGGGGCGTGGAGCTTTCTTT | CASSAEMGRGAFF
TRBJ1-2 | NA | TRBV4-1 | TRBD1 | TGCGCCAGCCAACAGGGGTATAACTATGGCTACACCTTC | CASQQGYNYGYTF
TRBJ2-1 | few | TRBV7-8 | TRBD2 | TGTGCCAGCAGCTGGACTAGCCACAATGAGCAGTTCTTC | CASSWTSHNEQFF
TRBJ1-6 | few | TRBV7-2 | NA | TGTGCCAGCAGCTTAGTGGGGGCAGGGGATTCACCCCTCCACTTT | CASSLVGAGDSPLHF
TRBJ2-2 | many | TRBV7-8 | TRBD1 | TGTGCCAGCAGCGTCGACAGGGCCGGGGAGCTGTTTTTT | CASSVDRAGELFF
TRBJ1-1 | NA | TRBV4-3 | NA | TGCGCCAGCAGCCAAGTCCGGGTTGGGATGAACACTGAAGCTTTCTTT | CASSQVRVGMNTEAFF
TRBJ1-6 | few | TRBV14 | NA | TGTGCCAGCAGCCAAGTACAGCTTAATTCACCCCTCCACTTT | CASSQVQLNSPLHF
TRBJ1-1 | few | TRBV10-2 | NA | TGCGCCAGCAATCCCTGGGAGGGAATGAACACTGAAGCTTTCTTT | CASNPWEGMNTEAFF
TRBJ2-5 | many | TRBV9 | NA | TGTGCCAGCAGCCCCCACCTCAGCGGGTTTAAGGAGACCCAGTACTTC | CASSPHLSGFKETQYF
TRBJ2-5 | NA | TRBV7-7 | TRBD2 | TGTGCTAGCAGCCAGACTAGCGGGCTGAGGGAGACCCAGTACTTC | CASSQTSGLRETQYF